The 10 T cell receptor beta chains below all came from one sample that was sequenced in a study of T cell changes during pregnancy in multiple sclerosis. The protocol was immunoSEQ multiplex PCR, while the TCRdb copy is restricted to in-frame clones and leaves out a portion. The table shows about 73,000 clones, with under 90% occurring only once. The input for sequencing was peripheral blood, taken after pregnancy. These receptors originate from a female donor in good health, enrolled as a control in a pregnancy study.

This clone has a single count. The genes are TRBV6-1 and TRBJ2-2; no clear D gene. This CDR3 spans 15 amino acids. Germline V gene sequence: CDR1 MNHNS, CDR2 SASEGT. V lost 2 bases to trimming and J lost 4 bases, with 11 bases between them. In DNA form, the CDR3 reads TGTGCCAGCAGTGAAATCAGGTTAGGCACCGGGGAGCTGTTTTTT. Its translation: CASSEIRLGTGELFF.

This clone was detected a few times. The chain has TRBV7-2 and TRBJ2-7; 9 nucleotides line up with TRBD2. Germline V CDR1 and CDR2: SGHTA, FQGNSA. Trimming removed 0 bases from V and 5 bases from J; junction bases left unmatched: 20. This CDR3 has 20 residues. CDR3 region: CASSLAETEWLAGAVNEQYF. The DNA for the CDR3 is TGTGCCAGCAGCTTAGCGGAGACCGAGTGGTTAGCGGGAGCGGTAAACGAGCAGTACTTC.

The chain joins TRBV9 to TRBJ2-2; TRBD2 aligns across 9 bases. V dropped 1 base and J dropped 5; count of bases not matched to a gene: 3. CDR3 length: 15 amino acids. Germline CDR1 reads SGDLS; CDR2 reads YYNGEE. CDR3 amino acids: CASSVSGGTTGELFF. In nucleotides, the CDR3 is TGTGCCAGCAGCGTAAGCGGGGGGACAACCGGGGAGCTGTTTTTT.

The chain combines TRBV5-1 with TRBJ1-1, with a tentative D call TRBD1 (6 bases). The CDR3 is 15 residues long. Between the trimmed V and J ends, which lost 2 bases and 6 bases, there was a span of 17 bases. The germline V gene encodes CDR1 SGHRS and CDR2 YFSETQ. CDR3 DNA sequence: TGCGCCAGCAGCTTATTTCAGGGGCCCGGGGCTGAAGCTTTCTTT. Translating it yields CASSLFQGPGAEAFF.

The chain combines TRBV7-9 with TRBJ2-1, with 12 bases fitting TRBD2. There are 17 residues in the CDR3. The germline V gene encodes CDR1 SEHNR and CDR2 FQNEAQ (reference sequence). The J segment lost 4 bases and the V segment lost 3 bases, leaving 7 bases of the junction unmatched. The CDR3 DNA sequence: TGTGCCAGCAGCTTGGGGGCTAGCGGGAGGGGGTACAATGAGCAGTTCTTC. Protein product: CASSLGASGRGYNEQFF.

The rearrangement uses TRBV29-1 and TRBJ2-7; 7 bases align to TRBD2. The CDR3 totals 11 residues. Germline CDR1 and CDR2: SQVTM and ANQGSEA. CDR3 protein: CSGGVGYEQYF. Here the CDR3 DNA reads TGCAGTGGGGGGGTAGGGTACGAGCAGTACTTC.

The V gene is TRBV27, the J gene TRBJ2-3, with D perhaps TRBD2 (6 bases). Germline CDR1 is MNHEY and CDR2 is SMNVEV (reference sequence). V was trimmed by 0 bases and J by 0 bases, leaving 10 bases between them. The CDR3 has 16 amino acids. The CDR3 sequence is CASSLSLAPSTDTQYF. The CDR3 DNA reads TGTGCCAGCAGTTTATCACTAGCACCCAGCACAGATACGCAGTATTTT.

The chain joins TRBV27 to TRBJ1-2; TRBD1 agrees at 8 bases. CDR1 and CDR2 (germline): MNHEY, SMNVEV (reference sequence). The CDR3 is 15 amino acids. The ends lost 5 bases at V and 2 bases at J; junction bases unmatched: 7. CDR3 nucleotides: TGTGCCAGCAGTGCCAGGACAGGGAGGAACTATGGCTACACCTTC. It is translated as CASSARTGRNYGYTF.

A single count supports this clone. The chain employs TRBV19 and TRBJ2-7, with TRBD1 identical over 7 bases. With 0 bases clipped from V and 2 bases from J, the junction kept 4 bases outside the gene matches. The CDR3 runs to 15 residues. The germline CDR1 and CDR2 sequences are LNHDA and SQIVND (reference sequence). This CDR3 is CASSIETGPTYEQYF. In nucleotides, the CDR3 is TGTGCCAGTAGTATAGAGACAGGGCCGACCTACGAGCAGTACTTC.

V gene TRBV13 combines with J gene TRBJ2-7; 8 positions match TRBD2. Trimming cost V 5 bases and J 5 bases; bases outside gene matches: 14. Germline V gene lookup returns CDR1 PRHDT and CDR2 FYEKMQ (reference sequence). The CDR3 consists of 16 residues. The DNA of the CDR3 is TGTGCCAGCAGCGTTATTACGGGACTAGGCCCTAACGAGCAGTACTTC. As protein: CASSVITGLGPNEQYF.